Below, 25 T cell receptor beta chains from the same sample are listed, as sequenced in a study of blood T cell repertoires in COVID-19. Assay used: immunoSEQ multiplex PCR; TCRdb lists only in-frame clones, some missing. The sample shows about 220,000 clones, approximately 81% of them seen only once. Sequencing was done on a sample of peripheral blood. Receptors originate from a man aged 25-45 years with active or convalescent COVID-19.

This chain links TRBV5-1 with TRBJ1-4; D remains ambiguous. The CDR3 runs 16 residues. V lost 0 bases to trimming and J lost 0 bases, with 9 bases between them. Germline values: CDR1 SGHRS, CDR2 YFSETQ. The CDR3 region is CASSLGPSATNEKLFF. In DNA, the CDR3 is TGCGCCAGCAGCTTGGGGCCCAGTGCAACTAATGAAAAACTGTTTTTT.

This chain links TRBV18 with TRBJ1-2, with D maybe TRBD1 (5 bases). There are 14 residues in the CDR3. Per the germline V gene, CDR1 is KGHSH and CDR2 is LQKENI. V was pared by 2 bases and J by 4 bases, with 11 bases between. The CDR3, as DNA: TGTGCCAGCTCACCAGGGGCCGGACCCTATGGCTACACCTTC. It translates to CASSPGAGPYGYTF.

The V and J genes are TRBV9 and TRBJ2-1; TRBD2 matches 8 bases. Trimming cost V 6 bases and J 0 bases; bases outside gene matches: 5. The length of the CDR3 is 15 residues. Germline V gene lookup returns CDR1 SGDLS and CDR2 YYNGEE. Written as DNA, the CDR3 is TGTGCCAGCACCTTACTAGCGGACTCCTACAATGAGCAGTTCTTC. As protein: CASTLLADSYNEQFF.

The rearrangement joins TRBV4-1 to TRBJ1-1; possible D gene TRBD1, 6 bases. CDR1 is MGHRA and CDR2 is YSYEKL in the germline V gene. With 2 bases removed from V and 3 bases from J, the gap between germline ends came to 13 bases. The CDR3 consists of 15 residues. For the CDR3, the DNA is TGCGCCAGCAGCCAACCTCGGGAGGGGGACACTGAAGCTTTCTTT. Protein product: CASSQPREGDTEAFF.

The chain has TRBV7-2 and TRBJ2-3; D is ambiguous. This CDR3 has 15 amino acids. Trimming removed 7 bases at V and 6 bases at J, with 20 bases between. Germline-derived CDR1 and CDR2 are SGHTA and FQGNSA. CDR3 protein: CASNPGSYLWDTQYF. The CDR3, as DNA: TGTGCCAGCAACCCCGGGTCTTACCTTTGGGATACGCAGTATTTT.

This rearrangement joins TRBV7-3 to TRBJ1-1; D perhaps matches TRBD1 (5 bases). This CDR3 comprises 14 residues. Germline V gives CDR1 SGHTA, CDR2 FQGTGA. The V end was cut by 2 bases, the J end by 1 base, with 8 bases between. Here the CDR3 reads CASSLQGGNTEAFF. Here the CDR3 DNA reads TGTGCCAGCAGCTTACAGGGTGGGAACACTGAAGCTTTCTTT.

The table lists this clone with a few counts. V and J are TRBV12-3 or TRBV12-4 and TRBJ1-6; D ambiguous. The V gene lost 8 bases and the J gene lost 7 bases, with 12 bases spanning the gap. The CDR3 runs to 13 residues. CDR3 loop: CASQGAGNSPLHF. For the CDR3, the DNA is TGTGCCAGCCAAGGTGCGGGGAATTCACCCCTCCACTTT.

The rearrangement joins TRBV28 to TRBJ2-1, with D unresolved. V dropped 2 bases and J dropped 7 bases, with 6 bases sitting between them. CDR1 and CDR2 (germline): MDHEN, SYDVKM. The CDR3 extends over 12 amino acids. CDR3 loop: CASSLRLNEQFF. In DNA form, the CDR3 reads TGTGCCAGCAGTTTACGTTTAAATGAGCAGTTCTTC.

The V call is TRBV6-6, the J call TRBJ2-7, with 9 bases identical to TRBD2. V lost 2 bases, J lost 4 bases, and 9 bases stayed unmatched. The CDR3 covers 16 residues. Germline V gene sequence: CDR1 MNHNY, CDR2 SVGAGI (reference sequence). CDR3 sequence reads: CASSYADSGRRYEQYF. The CDR3 nucleotides are TGTGCCAGCAGTTACGCCGATAGCGGGAGAAGATACGAGCAGTACTTC.

The chain has TRBV5-1 and TRBJ2-3, with 7 nucleotides matching TRBD2. Trimming removed 4 bases from V and 0 bases from J; junction bases left unmatched: 8. Germline V lookup: CDR1 SGHRS, CDR2 YFSETQ. CDR3 length equals 16 residues. CDR3 region: CASSPRPAGSTDTQYF. The CDR3 bases are TGCGCCAGCAGCCCTCGGCCAGCGGGGAGCACAGATACGCAGTATTTT.

V and J are TRBV7-2 and TRBJ2-3; TRBD2 matches 9 bases. With V trimmed by 1 base and J by 0 bases, 11 bases remained unmatched. This CDR3 comprises 19 residues. Per germline, CDR1 SGHTA and CDR2 FQGNSA. The chain's CDR3 is CASSLGLISGGISTDTQYF. In nucleotides, the CDR3 is TGTGCCAGCAGCTTAGGTCTGATCAGCGGGGGGATAAGCACAGATACGCAGTATTTT.

This chain joins TRBV19 and TRBJ2-1, with D maybe TRBD2 (6 bases). Trimming removed 9 bases at V and 8 bases at J, with 23 bases between. This CDR3 has 15 residues. CDR1 and CDR2 from the germline V gene are LNHDA and SQIVND (reference sequence). CDR3 bases: TGTGCCAGCTCCCCTAGCGTCGCGACAGTGTATGAGCAGTTCTTC. It codes for CASSPSVATVYEQFF.

The V and J genes are TRBV7-8 and TRBJ2-5; D might be TRBD2 (5 bases). Germline-derived CDR1 and CDR2 are SGHVS and FQNEAQ. This CDR3 comprises 18 residues. V lost 3 bases and J 2 bases, leaving 22 bases between the germline ends. Written as DNA, the CDR3 is TGTGCCAGCAGCTTTGGTGAACTAGGCCGCCCGGCGCAAGAGACCCAGTACTTC. It yields the protein CASSFGELGRPAQETQYF.

The V call is TRBV6-5, the J call TRBJ1-1, with TRBD1 as a possible D gene (5 bases). The CDR3 runs 16 residues. Germline CDR1 is MNHEY and CDR2 is SVGAGI. V lost 2 bases, J lost 1 base, and 14 bases lay in between. CDR3 coding DNA: TGTGCCAGCAGTTACCAGGGTTTGGGGAAGAACACTGAAGCTTTCTTT. It specifies CASSYQGLGKNTEAFF.

This clone has only one observation. The chain has TRBV27 and TRBJ2-6, with no clear D. This CDR3 comprises 17 residues. Trimming took 3 bases from V and 0 from J, leaving 12 bases between them. CDR1 and CDR2 (germline): MNHEY, SMNVEV (reference sequence). The CDR3 coding sequence is TGTGCCAGCAGTTTCTTACATGGTCCCTCTGGGGCCAACGTCCTGACTTTC. It codes for CASSFLHGPSGANVLTF.

The V call is TRBV14, the J call TRBJ2-3, with D unclear. Between the trimmed V and J ends, which lost 4 bases and 8 bases, there was a span of 7 bases. Germline loops: CDR1 SGHDN, CDR2 FVKESK. The CDR3 consists of 11 residues. The CDR3 spells CASSPRSTQYF. The CDR3 DNA sequence: TGTGCCAGCAGCCCCAGAAGTACGCAGTATTTT. Full variable domain (remainder filled in from reference TRBV14 and TRBJ2-3): EAGVTQFPSHSVIEKGQTVTLRCDPISGHDNLYWYRRVMGKEIKFLLHFVKESKQDESGMPNNRFLAERTGGTYSTLKVQPAELEDSGVYFCASSPRSTQYFGPGTRLTVL.

This clone was seen a handful of times. V usage is TRBV28 and J usage is TRBJ1-4; D is unclear. V lost 7 bases and J 7 bases, leaving 19 bases between the germline ends. The germline CDR1 and CDR2 sequences are MDHEN and SYDVKM. The CDR3 is made up of 15 amino acids. CDR3 nucleotides: TGTGCCAGCAAATTTAATGGCCCAGGTCGTGAAAAACTGTTTTTT. Its translation: CASKFNGPGREKLFF.

The V and J genes are TRBV28 and TRBJ1-5, with 9 bases identical to TRBD1. V was pared by 4 bases and J by 4 bases, with 5 bases of the junction left unmatched. The CDR3 runs 15 residues. CDR1 and CDR2 from the germline V gene are MDHEN and SYDVKM. CDR3 bases: TGTGCCAGCAGTTCCTGGGACAGGGCTAATCAGCCCCAGCATTTT. This translates into CASSSWDRANQPQHF.

This sequence joins TRBV2 and TRBJ2-1; 10 bases agree with TRBD2. The CDR3 is 16 amino acids. The trim removed 6 bases at V and 5 bases at J, leaving 10 bases unmatched. Germline V CDR1 and CDR2: SNHLY, FYNNEI. The CDR3 DNA follows: TGTGCCAGCAGGTGGCAGCGGGGGGGCGGAGACAATGAGCAGTTCTTC. It is translated as CASRWQRGGGDNEQFF.

The V call is TRBV2, the J call TRBJ2-3, with 7 bases fitting TRBD2. J was trimmed by 7 bases and V by 8 bases; bases with no gene match: 6. The CDR3 covers 12 residues. Germline assignment: CDR1 SNHLY and CDR2 FYNNEI. CDR3 DNA sequence: TGTGCCAGCGGCGGGGGAGTTAATACGCAGTATTTT. It codes for CASGGGVNTQYF.

The J gene is TRBJ2-7, the V gene TRBV5-6; the match to TRBD1 covers 9 bases. This CDR3 comprises 17 residues. Germline CDR1 is SGHDT and CDR2 is YYEEEE. With 4 bases clipped from V and 1 base from J, the junction kept 12 bases outside the gene matches. The CDR3 region is CASSGMAGQGPSYEQYF. For the CDR3, the DNA is TGTGCCAGCAGCGGGATGGCGGGACAGGGTCCATCCTACGAGCAGTACTTC.

The CDR3 DNA is TGCAGCGTTGTCGGGGAAAACTATGGCTACACCTTC. Translation gives CSVVGENYGYTF. V usage is TRBV29-1 and J usage is TRBJ1-2, with no clear D. The CDR3 has 12 amino acids. V lost 4 bases and J lost 2, with 8 bases in between. CDR1 and CDR2 from the germline V gene are SQVTM and ANQGSEA.

The chain combines TRBV6-2 or TRBV6-3 with TRBJ2-3; weak D call: TRBD2 (5 bases). V was cut by 4 bases and J by 2 bases, with 10 bases left in between. This CDR3 has 14 residues. Looked up from germline, CDR1 is MNHEY and CDR2 is SVGEGT. The chain's CDR3 is CASSFSSLTDTQYF. CDR3 coding DNA: TGTGCCAGCAGTTTTTCTAGCCTCACAGATACGCAGTATTTT.

Concerning this clone: The sample contains more than one DNA sequence encoding this CDR3. The rearrangement joins TRBV6-5 to TRBJ1-2; 10 bases map to TRBD1. The germline gives CDR1 MNHEY, CDR2 SVGAGI. The CDR3 contains 14 residues. V dropped 0 bases and J dropped 5; count of bases not matched to a gene: 0. In nucleotides, the CDR3 is TGTGCCAGCAGTTACTCGGGACAGGGGTATGGCTACACCTTC. Its protein product is CASSYSGQGYGYTF.

CDR3 residues: CASSLGTGYEQYF. CDR3 bases: TGTGCCAGCAGCTTGGGGACAGGTTACGAGCAGTACTTC. V gene TRBV5-4 combines with J gene TRBJ2-7; TRBD1 matches 7 bases. Germline V gives CDR1 SGHNT, CDR2 YYREEE (reference sequence). The CDR3 has 13 residues. J lost 4 bases, V lost 0 bases, and 1 base had no gene match.